This TCR beta chain stems from a study of early T cells in non-severe SARS-CoV-2 infection. Germline values: CDR1 MNHNS, CDR2 SASEGT. This CDR3 is built from 13 residues. Between the trimmed V and J ends, which lost 8 bases and 6 bases, there was a span of 14 bases. This clonotype appeared many times. The TCR library protocol attached unique molecular identifiers to the individual cDNA molecules. One entry per CDR3 protein results from TCRdb running MiXCR on the 5' RACE reads. Of about 70,000 distinct CDR3 sequences in the sample, about 10% are singletons; the top ten hold about 4.5%. Sequenced: whole blood. V usage is TRBV6-1 and J usage is TRBJ1-5; D gene unclear. The clonotype was recovered from an adult who was a healthcare worker with PCR-confirmed SARS-CoV-2 infection or an uninfected control (not recorded which). CDR3 DNA: TGTGCCAGCTCTGGCTTGAGGGTTCAGCCCCAGCATTTT. Protein sequence: CASSGLRVQPQHF.